These 26 T cell receptor beta chains were sequenced from one sample in a study of breast tumors, draining lymph nodes, adjacent tissues. TCRdb processed the multiplex PCR reads anew with MiXCR; each CDR3 protein has one entry. The table shows over 130,000 distinct CDR3 sequences, with around a third occurring only once. Axillary draining lymph nodes of breast cancer patients supplied the node samples. The sequenced sample was axillary lymph node tissue. The receptors shown here come from a female donor with breast cancer. Some clones in this sample may be carry-over from other donors' samples.

This clonotype appeared many times. CDR3: CASSQTRDRVSPLHF. For the CDR3, the DNA is TGCGCCAGCAGCCAAACCCGGGACAGGGTTTCACCCCTCCACTTT. The gene calls are TRBV4-1 and TRBJ1-6; 9 positions match TRBD1. CDR1 MGHRA and CDR2 YSYEKL come from the germline V gene. V lost 2 bases and J lost 9; bases outside the gene matches: 5. The CDR3 runs 15 residues.

This clonotype was seen many times. V is TRBV30 and J is TRBJ2-3; D is ambiguous. The length of the CDR3 is 13 residues. Germline V gene sequence: CDR1 GTSNPN, CDR2 SVGIG (reference sequence). Trimming took 0 bases from V and 3 from J, leaving 7 bases between them. In DNA, the CDR3 is TGTGCCTGGAGTGTACTGTGGACAGATACGCAGTATTTT. As protein: CAWSVLWTDTQYF.

This clonotype appeared a few times. This could be a read error, since a much larger clone is one nucleotide away. This chain links TRBV6-5 with TRBJ2-1, with D possibly TRBD2 on 6 matching bases. This CDR3 has 12 residues. Per germline, CDR1 MNHEY and CDR2 SVGAGI. V lost 5 bases to trimming and J lost 8 bases, with 10 bases between them. This CDR3 reads CASSHGGDEQFF. CDR3 nucleotide sequence: TGTGCCAGCAGTCACGGAGGGGATGAGCAGTTCTTC.

V gene TRBV6-1 combines with J gene TRBJ2-7; 7 bases fit TRBD1. V lost 5 bases to trimming and J lost 2 bases; unmatched junction nucleotides: 6. This CDR3 is 14 amino acids long. The V gene's germline CDR1 is MNHNS and CDR2 SASEGT. The chain's CDR3 is CASSRGQIAYEQYV. The CDR3 DNA reads as TGTGCCAGCAGTAGGGGGCAGATCGCCTACGAGCAGTACGTC.

This rearrangement joins TRBV15 to TRBJ1-1; D remains unclear. In germline, CDR1 is LNHNV, CDR2 YYDKDF (reference sequence). V shed 4 bases and J shed 4 bases, with 10 bases lying between them. The CDR3 is made up of 13 amino acids. The CDR3 DNA reads as TGTGCCACCAGCATTAGGGAGCGCACTGAAGCTTTCTTT. Translated: CATSIRERTEAFF.

This clonotype has at least ten counts. The chain combines TRBV7-9 with TRBJ1-5; 9 positions match TRBD1. Trimming took 5 bases from V and 1 from J; bases not matched to a gene: 9. The germline gives CDR1 SEHNR, CDR2 FQNEAQ (reference sequence). This CDR3 comprises 17 residues. The CDR3 DNA reads as TGTGCCAGCAGCCTTTTTCAACAGGGGGCAAGCAATCAGCCCCAGCATTTT. Its protein is CASSLFQQGASNQPQHF. The complete variable domain, with remaining parts taken from reference TRBV7-9 and TRBJ1-5, reads DTGVSQNPRHKITKRGQNVTFRCDPISEHNRLYWYRQTLGQGPEFLTYFQNEAQLEKSRLLSDRFSAERPKGSFSTLEIQRTEQGDSAMYLCASSLFQQGASNQPQHFGDGTRLSIL.

The chain recombines TRBV11-3 with TRBJ1-4, with D perhaps TRBD1 (5 bases). CDR1 is SGHNT and CDR2 is YENEEA in the germline V gene. Trimming removed 4 bases at V and 8 bases at J, with 23 bases between. This CDR3 is built from 17 residues. Here the CDR3 DNA reads TGTGCCAGCAGCTCCCGGGGAGGGGAAGAAGAGCTAGAAAAACTGTTTTTT. This encodes CASSSRGGEEELEKLFF.

At least ten counts were recorded for this clonotype. The CDR3 nucleotides read TGTGCCAGCATGGGGTACGAGCAGTACTTC. Protein: CASMGYEQYF. The chain has TRBV28 and TRBJ2-7, with no clear D. With 7 bases removed from V and 4 bases from J, the gap between germline ends came to 5 bases. Germline V gene lookup returns CDR1 MDHEN and CDR2 SYDVKM. There are 10 residues in the CDR3.

The chain carries TRBV3-1 and TRBJ1-4, with TRBD1 as a possible D gene (5 bases). Germline CDR1 and CDR2: LGHDT and YNNKEL (reference sequence). The CDR3 totals 14 residues. V lost 4 bases and J lost 5, with 11 bases in between. Here the CDR3 DNA reads TGTGCCAGCAGCCGCGGGGGGAGAAATGAAAAACTGTTTTTT. Protein sequence: CASSRGGRNEKLFF.

This clonotype was observed a handful of times. The genes are TRBV6-2 or TRBV6-3 and TRBJ2-5; a weak D match, TRBD1 (6 bases). Germline CDR1 and CDR2: MNHEY and SVGEGT. V dropped 0 bases and J dropped 0 bases, with 14 bases sitting between them. The CDR3 length is 17 residues. CDR3 sequence (DNA): TGTGCCAGCAGTTACTCGACCATCGGGACACACCAAGAGACCCAGTACTTC. Translated: CASSYSTIGTHQETQYF.

This clonotype was detected ten times or more. The V gene is TRBV6-4, the J gene TRBJ1-5; 8 positions match TRBD1. The V and J ends lost 10 bases and 9 bases, in that order; junction bases with no gene match: 17. The CDR3 runs 15 residues. Germline V lookup: CDR1 MRHNA, CDR2 SNTAGT. The CDR3 DNA reads TGTGCCAAAACGGACAGGGTCAGTTCGGGAGGGCCCCAGCATTTT. Translation gives CAKTDRVSSGGPQHF.

This clonotype showed up many times. The chain couples TRBV7-6 to TRBJ2-1, with TRBD1 matching over 9 bases. V shed 3 bases and J 4 bases; nucleotides not matched to a gene: 7. Per germline, CDR1 SGHVS and CDR2 FNYEAQ. The CDR3 spans 16 residues. In DNA form, the CDR3 reads TGTGCCAGCAGCTTTAATGGGGACAGGGTGTACAATGAGCAGTTCTTC. Its protein is CASSFNGDRVYNEQFF. The full variable domain, completed using reference TRBV7-6 and TRBJ2-1, is GAGVSQSPRYKVTKRGQDVALRCDPISGHVSLYWYRQALGQGPEFLTYFNYEAQQDKSGLPNDRFSAERPEGSISTLTIQRTEQRDSAMYRCASSFNGDRVYNEQFFGPGTRLTVL.

This chain joins TRBV5-1 and TRBJ1-1; 7 bases align to TRBD1. The CDR3 runs to 14 residues. V trimming: 4 bases; J trimming: 13 bases; junction bases outside the gene matches: 16. Germline CDR1 SGHRS, CDR2 YFSETQ. The CDR3 here is CASSLLMAGGEVFF. In DNA form, the CDR3 reads TGCGCCAGCAGCCTTCTTATGGCAGGGGGTGAGGTTTTCTTT.

This clonotype was counted many times. For the CDR3, the DNA is TGCGCCAGCAGCGTGGATCCGGTCGCAGGACTAGCGGGGGGGCGGGAGACCCAGTACTTC. Translating gives CASSVDPVAGLAGGRETQYF. The chain employs TRBV5-1 and TRBJ2-5; 15 nucleotides match TRBD2. V dropped 4 bases and J dropped 5; count of bases not matched to a gene: 18. The CDR3 covers 20 residues. Germline assignment: CDR1 SGHRS and CDR2 YFSETQ.

The J gene is TRBJ2-3, the V gene TRBV6-6, with D hard to call. The V gene lost 2 bases and the J gene lost 0 bases, with 3 bases spanning the gap. Per the germline V gene, CDR1 is MNHNY and CDR2 is SVGAGI (reference sequence). This CDR3 has 13 amino acids. The CDR3 DNA follows: TGTGCCAGCAGTTACGGGAGCACAGATACGCAGTATTTT. Translation: CASSYGSTDTQYF.

The chain is built from TRBV20-1 and TRBJ2-3, with 10 nucleotides matching TRBD2. Germline CDR1 is DFQATT and CDR2 is SNEGSKA (reference sequence). This CDR3 region has 14 residues. The J segment lost 0 bases and the V segment lost 5 bases, leaving 2 bases of the junction unmatched. In DNA, the CDR3 is TGCAGTGCTGCGACTAGCGGGAGCACAGATACGCAGTATTTT. Encoded protein: CSAATSGSTDTQYF.

In its sample, this clonotype was seen a few times. The genes are TRBV5-4 and TRBJ2-1; 7 nucleotides match TRBD2. The CDR3 has 14 amino acids. V lost 10 bases and J lost 1; bases outside the gene matches: 8. Germline assignment: CDR1 SGHNT and CDR2 YYREEE (reference sequence). CDR3: CACSTGGSYNEQFF. CDR3 DNA sequence: TGTGCCTGTTCTACGGGGGGTTCCTACAATGAGCAGTTCTTC.

A few counts support this clonotype. V gene TRBV5-1 combines with J gene TRBJ1-1, with D perhaps matching TRBD1 (5 bases). V shed 4 bases and J shed 4 bases, with 14 bases lying between them. CDR3 length equals 14 residues. Germline lookup yields CDR1 SGHRS and CDR2 YFSETQ. CDR3 protein: CASSHMGPRTEAFF. Here the CDR3 DNA reads TGCGCCAGCAGCCATATGGGACCGCGCACTGAAGCTTTCTTT.

This chain joins TRBV7-2 and TRBJ2-7, with 14 bases matching TRBD2. This CDR3 is 16 amino acids long. Losses at the gene ends were 2 bases for V and 4 bases for J; bases not matched to a gene: 4. Germline CDR1 reads SGHTA; CDR2 reads FQGNSA. The CDR3 is CASSLFGTSGSYEQYF. The CDR3 DNA is TGTGCCAGCAGCTTATTTGGGACTAGCGGGAGTTACGAGCAGTACTTC.

This clonotype was seen at least ten times. This rearrangement joins TRBV20-1 to TRBJ2-5, with TRBD2 as a possible D gene (5 bases). CDR1 and CDR2 from the germline V gene are DFQATT and SNEGSKA (reference sequence). V lost 3 bases to trimming and J lost 2 bases, with 7 bases between them. This CDR3 contains 12 residues. The chain's CDR3 is CSASGRQETQYF. As DNA, the CDR3 is TGCAGTGCTAGTGGGAGACAAGAGACCCAGTACTTC.

The chain joins TRBV6-1 to TRBJ2-1, with 11 nucleotides matching TRBD2. Germline trimming cut 7 bases from V and 6 bases from J; bases unmatched to any gene: 5. The CDR3 spans 14 residues. Germline V lookup: CDR1 MNHNS, CDR2 SASEGT. The CDR3 nucleotides are TGTGCCAGCAATCGGCTAGCGGGGGGCAATGAGCAGTTCTTC. The encoded protein is CASNRLAGGNEQFF.

The chain links TRBV3-1 to TRBJ2-1; 12 bases line up with TRBD1. Germline values: CDR1 LGHDT, CDR2 YNNKEL (reference sequence). Germline trimming cut 1 base from V and 7 bases from J; bases unmatched to any gene: 2. The length of the CDR3 is 15 residues. The CDR3 is CASSQAGQGANEQFF. Written as DNA, the CDR3 is TGTGCCAGCAGCCAAGCGGGACAGGGGGCAAATGAGCAGTTCTTC.

In this sample, this clonotype turned up many times. The V call is TRBV12-3 or TRBV12-4, the J call TRBJ1-6; 8 bases fit TRBD1. J gave up 9 bases and V 6 bases, and 16 bases lay outside the gene matches. The CDR3 is made up of 17 amino acids. CDR3 loop: CASSKIKGQAQSSPLHF. The CDR3 DNA sequence: TGTGCCAGCAGCAAAATTAAGGGACAGGCGCAAAGTTCACCCCTCCACTTT.

This clonotype was picked up many times. The chain combines TRBV6-2 or TRBV6-3 with TRBJ2-7; 8 nucleotides align to TRBD1. V was pared by 10 bases and J by 1 base, with 12 bases of the junction left unmatched. This CDR3 region has 15 residues. Germline V gene lookup returns CDR1 MNHEY and CDR2 SVGEGT. The CDR3 nucleotides read TGTGCCATTGTCGGTGGACAGGGATCTTCCTACGAGCAGTACGTC. Its translation is CAIVGGQGSSYEQYV.

This clonotype was seen at least ten times. This chain connects TRBV12-3 or TRBV12-4 to TRBJ2-1, with TRBD2 identical over 14 bases. The J segment lost 10 bases and the V segment lost 6 bases, leaving 8 bases of the junction unmatched. CDR3 length equals 15 residues. The CDR3 nucleotides read TGTGCCAGCAGACCAGGACTAGCGGGGGGTGGGGAGCAGTTCTTC. Its translation: CASRPGLAGGGEQFF.

With respect to this clonotype: Being one base from a much bigger clone, this may be a read error. The gene calls are TRBV7-6 and TRBJ2-2, with TRBD2 identical over 8 bases. Unmatched junction bases numbered 9, after V lost 2 bases and J lost 7 bases. Germline assignment: CDR1 SGHVS and CDR2 FNYEAQ. The length of the CDR3 is 16 residues. The CDR3 sequence is CASSLWRGASGGELFF. In DNA, the CDR3 is TGTGCCAGCAGCTTATGGCGGGGGGCCTCTGGCGGGGAGCTGTTTTTT.